Reported below is one T cell receptor (beta chain). The CDR3 is 15 amino acids. The germline V and J ends were trimmed by 0 bases and 2 bases, with 10 bases remaining between them. Germline V gene data show CDR1 as LNHNV and CDR2 as YYDKDF (reference sequence). Repertoires were generated with immunoSEQ multiplex PCR, while TCRdb's copy carries only in-frame clones and drops some. Of approximately 100,000 clones listed, around 85% are singletons. The data originate from a study of blood T cell repertoires in COVID-19. The overall study: Spain, Italy and the United States supplied samples that represented acute and convalescent COVID-19.

The TCR sequence derives from a woman aged 70-85 years with acute or convalescent COVID-19. The sample consisted of peripheral blood. The chain carries TRBV15 and TRBJ2-5; D is undetermined. CDR3 loop: CATSRDPQSQETQYF. CDR3 DNA sequence: TGTGCCACCAGCAGAGATCCCCAGTCTCAAGAGACCCAGTACTTC. The full variable domain, rest sourced from reference TRBV15 and TRBJ2-5, is DAMVIQNPRYQVTQFGKPVTLSCSQTLNHNVMYWYQQKSSQAPKLLFHYYDKDFNNEADTPDNFQSRRPNTSFCFLDIRSPGLGDTAMYLCATSRDPQSQETQYFGPGTRLLVL.